This T cell receptor beta chain appears in the sequencing data of a study of T cell clones after liver transplantation. At the level of the study: TCRbeta sequencing after a pre-transplant mixed lymphocyte reaction identified graft-donor-reactive clones, later tracked in post-transplant blood. As an antigen-independent comparator, third-party-reactive TCRbeta sequences came from pre-transplant mixed lymphocyte reactions. Study conclusions and caveats: Rather than being deleted, graft donor-reactive T cells may have moved into the graft.

Worth noting for this clone: Its cognate antigen is unknown.

There are 13 residues in the CDR3. The germline V gene has CDR1 SQVTM and CDR2 ANQGSEA. V was clipped by 4 bases and J by 9 bases; unmatched bases: 7. Assay: immunoSEQ multiplex PCR; the TCRdb copy retains only in-frame clones and omits some. The table shows about 68,000 clones, with roughly 92% occurring only once. The material sequenced was CD4+ T cells from blood, taken around 27 months after liver transplant. The TCR comes from a human patient who received a liver transplant. Some T cells may be transferred from the graft donor. J is TRBJ2-1 and V is TRBV29-1; 9 nucleotides align to TRBD1. Here the CDR3 reads CSVGGQGTGEQFF. The CDR3 DNA reads as TGCAGCGTTGGGGGACAGGGTACGGGTGAGCAGTTCTTC.